The subject of this entry is one T cell receptor (beta chain). Its antigen is undetermined. In the PCR, 60 Vbeta and 13 Jbeta primers were used. Profiled with immunoSEQ multiplex PCR; TCRdb holds only in-frame clones, not every one. The repertoire holds about 81,000 clones, around 89% seen once, with around 2.5% in the top ten. The data derive from a study of cytomegalovirus exposure and HLA in healthy donors. Findings and limits, study-wide: Using the classifier, cytomegalovirus status was reportedly diagnosed with high specificity and sensitivity. Roughly uniform depth of sequencing across donors was assumed in presence/absence analyses. As was reported, the HLA-A and HLA-B alleles of most subjects were accurately predicted from TCR beta sequences.

Sequencing used PBMCs. This sequence originates from a man younger than 30 in good health and CMV-seronegative.

The CDR3 reads CATSRVLAGTFFQRSYNEQFF. The CDR3 nucleotides read TGTGCCACCAGCAGGGTCCTAGCCGGGACATTCTTCCAACGCTCCTACAATGAGCAGTTCTTC. The V gene is TRBV15, the J gene TRBJ2-1; tentatively, D is TRBD1 (6 bases). V lost 3 bases to trimming and J lost 0 bases, with 27 bases between them. CDR3 size: 21 residues. Germline values: CDR1 LNHNV, CDR2 YYDKDF (reference sequence). Using reference TRBV15 and TRBJ2-1 for the parts outside the CDR3, the full variable domain is DAMVIQNPRYQVTQFGKPVTLSCSQTLNHNVMYWYQQKSSQAPKLLFHYYDKDFNNEADTPDNFQSRRPNTSFCFLDIRSPGLGDTAMYLCATSRVLAGTFFQRSYNEQFFGPGTRLTVL.